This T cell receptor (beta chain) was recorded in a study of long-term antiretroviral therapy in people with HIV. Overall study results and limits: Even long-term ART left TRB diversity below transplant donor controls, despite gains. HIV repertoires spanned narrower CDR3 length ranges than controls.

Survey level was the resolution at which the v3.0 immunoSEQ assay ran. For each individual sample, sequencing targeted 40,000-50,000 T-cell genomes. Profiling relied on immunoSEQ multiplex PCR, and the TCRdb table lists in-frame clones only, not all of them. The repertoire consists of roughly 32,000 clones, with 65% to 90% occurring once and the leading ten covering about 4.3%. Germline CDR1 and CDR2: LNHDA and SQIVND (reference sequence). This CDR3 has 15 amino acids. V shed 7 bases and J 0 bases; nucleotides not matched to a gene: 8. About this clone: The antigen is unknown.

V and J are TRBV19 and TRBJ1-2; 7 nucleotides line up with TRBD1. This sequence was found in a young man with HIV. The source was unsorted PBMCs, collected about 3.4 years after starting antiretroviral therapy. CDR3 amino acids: CASIPRDRSNYGYTF. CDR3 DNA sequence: TGTGCCAGTATCCCTCGGGACAGATCTAACTATGGCTACACCTTC. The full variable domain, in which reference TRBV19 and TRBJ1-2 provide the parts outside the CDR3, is DGGITQSPKYLFRKEGQNVTLSCEQNLNHDAMYWYRQDPGQGLRLIYYSQIVNDFQKGDIAEGYSVSREKKESFPLTVTSAQKNPTAFYLCASIPRDRSNYGYTFGSGTRLTVV.